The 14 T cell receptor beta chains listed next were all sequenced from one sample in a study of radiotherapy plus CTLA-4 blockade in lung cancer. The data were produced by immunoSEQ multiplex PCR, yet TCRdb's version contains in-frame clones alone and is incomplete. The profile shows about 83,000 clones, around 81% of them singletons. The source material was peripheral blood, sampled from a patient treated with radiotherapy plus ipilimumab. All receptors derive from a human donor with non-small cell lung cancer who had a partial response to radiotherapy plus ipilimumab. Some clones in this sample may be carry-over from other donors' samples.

The CDR3 nucleotides are TGTGCCAGCAGCTTAAGCCCCGACAGGGTGGTTTCACCCCTCCACTTT. Translating gives CASSLSPDRVVSPLHF. The rearrangement uses TRBV7-3 and TRBJ1-6, with 7 bases that match TRBD1. Germline loops: CDR1 SGHTA, CDR2 FQGTGA. The CDR3 runs to 16 residues. V gave up 1 base and J gave up 9 bases; unmatched junction bases: 9.

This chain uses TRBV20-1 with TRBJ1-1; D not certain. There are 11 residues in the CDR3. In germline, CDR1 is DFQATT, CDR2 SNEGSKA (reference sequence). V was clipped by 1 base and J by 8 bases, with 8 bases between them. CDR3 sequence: CSARAVQEAFF. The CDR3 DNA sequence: TGCAGTGCTAGAGCAGTACAGGAAGCTTTCTTT.

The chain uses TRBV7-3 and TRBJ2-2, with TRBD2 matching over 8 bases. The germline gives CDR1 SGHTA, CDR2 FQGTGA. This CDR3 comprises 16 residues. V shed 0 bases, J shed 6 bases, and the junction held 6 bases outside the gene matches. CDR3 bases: TGTGCCAGCAGCTTAACGACGGGGGGGGTCGCCGGGGAGCTGTTTTTT. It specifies CASSLTTGGVAGELFF.

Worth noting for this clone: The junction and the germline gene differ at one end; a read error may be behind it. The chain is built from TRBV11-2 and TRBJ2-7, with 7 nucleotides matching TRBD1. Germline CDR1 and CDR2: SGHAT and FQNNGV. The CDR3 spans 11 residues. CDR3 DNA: TGTGCCAGCAGCCTTCAGACAGGGCAGGCATTC. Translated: CASSLQTGQAF.

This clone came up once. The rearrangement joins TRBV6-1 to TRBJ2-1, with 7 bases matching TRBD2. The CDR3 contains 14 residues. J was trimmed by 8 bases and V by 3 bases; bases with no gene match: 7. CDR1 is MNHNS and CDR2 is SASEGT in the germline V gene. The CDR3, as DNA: TGTGCCAGCAGTGATAATTGGCTAGCGGATGAGCAGTTCTTC. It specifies CASSDNWLADEQFF.

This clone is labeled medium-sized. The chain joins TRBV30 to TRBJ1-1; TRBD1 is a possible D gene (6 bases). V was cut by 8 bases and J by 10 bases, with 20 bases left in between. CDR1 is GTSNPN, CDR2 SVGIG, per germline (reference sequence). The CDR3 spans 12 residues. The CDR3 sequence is CALEERGAGAFF. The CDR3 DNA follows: TGTGCCCTGGAGGAGCGGGGGGCAGGAGCTTTCTTT.

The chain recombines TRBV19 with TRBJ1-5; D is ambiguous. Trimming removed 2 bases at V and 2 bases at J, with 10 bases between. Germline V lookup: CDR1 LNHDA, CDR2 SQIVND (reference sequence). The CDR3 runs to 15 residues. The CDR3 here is CASSISPRGNQPQHF. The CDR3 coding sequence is TGTGCCAGTAGTATAAGCCCGCGGGGCAATCAGCCCCAGCATTTT.

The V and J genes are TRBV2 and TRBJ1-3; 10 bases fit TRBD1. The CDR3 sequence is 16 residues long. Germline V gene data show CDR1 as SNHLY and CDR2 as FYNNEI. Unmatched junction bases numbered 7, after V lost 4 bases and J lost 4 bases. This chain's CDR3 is CASSGETGGKGNTIYF. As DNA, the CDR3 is TGTGCCAGCAGTGGGGAGACAGGGGGCAAGGGAAACACCATATATTTT.

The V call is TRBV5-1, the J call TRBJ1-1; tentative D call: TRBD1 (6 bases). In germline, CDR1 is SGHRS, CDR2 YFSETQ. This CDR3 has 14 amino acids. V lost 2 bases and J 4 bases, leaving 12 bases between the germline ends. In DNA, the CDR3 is TGCGCCAGCAGCTTCAGGGGTGGGGGCACTGAAGCTTTCTTT. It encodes CASSFRGGGTEAFF. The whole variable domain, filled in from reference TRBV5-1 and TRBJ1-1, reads KAGVTQTPRYLIKTRGQQVTLSCSPISGHRSVSWYQQTPGQGLQFLFEYFSETQRNKGNFPGRFSGRQFSNSRSEMNVSTLELGDSALYLCASSFRGGGTEAFFGQGTRLTVV.

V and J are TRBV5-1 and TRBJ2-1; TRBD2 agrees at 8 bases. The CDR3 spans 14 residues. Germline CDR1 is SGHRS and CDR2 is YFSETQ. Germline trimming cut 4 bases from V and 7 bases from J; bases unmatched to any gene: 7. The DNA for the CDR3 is TGCGCCAGCAGCGGGGGACTAGGGGGGAATGAGCAGTTCTTC. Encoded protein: CASSGGLGGNEQFF.

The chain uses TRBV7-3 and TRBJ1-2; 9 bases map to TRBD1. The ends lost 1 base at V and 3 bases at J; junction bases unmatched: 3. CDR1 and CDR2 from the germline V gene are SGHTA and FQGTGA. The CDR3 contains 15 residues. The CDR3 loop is CASSLIRTGDYGYTF. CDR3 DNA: TGTGCCAGCAGCTTAATTCGGACAGGGGACTATGGCTACACCTTC.

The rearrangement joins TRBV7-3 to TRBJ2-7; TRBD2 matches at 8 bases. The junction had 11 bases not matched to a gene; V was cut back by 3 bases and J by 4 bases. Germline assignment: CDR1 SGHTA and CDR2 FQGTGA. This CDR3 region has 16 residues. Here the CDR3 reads CASSLPSGGKQYEQYF. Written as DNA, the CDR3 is TGTGCCAGCAGCTTGCCCTCGGGGGGGAAGCAATACGAGCAGTACTTC. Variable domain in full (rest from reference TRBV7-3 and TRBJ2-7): GAGVSQTPSNKVTEKGKYVELRCDPISGHTALYWYRQSLGQGPEFLIYFQGTGAADDSGLPNDRFFAVRPEGSVSTLKIQRTERGDSAVYLCASSLPSGGKQYEQYFGPGTRLTVT.

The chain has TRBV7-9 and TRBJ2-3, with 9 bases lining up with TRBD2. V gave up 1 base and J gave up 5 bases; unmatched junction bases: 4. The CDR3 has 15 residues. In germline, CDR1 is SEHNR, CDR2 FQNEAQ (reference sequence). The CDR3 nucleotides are TGTGCCAGCAGCTTAGGCGGGGGGGCCGGAGATACGCAGTATTTT. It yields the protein CASSLGGGAGDTQYF. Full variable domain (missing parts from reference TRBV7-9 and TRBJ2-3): DTGVSQNPRHKITKRGQNVTFRCDPISEHNRLYWYRQTLGQGPEFLTYFQNEAQLEKSRLLSDRFSAERPKGSFSTLEIQRTEQGDSAMYLCASSLGGGAGDTQYFGPGTRLTVL.

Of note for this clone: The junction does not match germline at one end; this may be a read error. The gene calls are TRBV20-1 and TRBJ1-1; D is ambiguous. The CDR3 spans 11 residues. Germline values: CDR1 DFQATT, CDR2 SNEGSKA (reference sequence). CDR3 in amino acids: CSARERTGAFF. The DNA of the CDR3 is TGCAGTGCTAGAGAGCGAACTGGAGCTTTCTTT.